This TCR beta chain comes out of a study of tumor and adjacent non-tumor tissue in lung cancer. Study-level information: Around 4.4 million productive TCRbeta reads were obtained per sample on average. Whole-study results and caveats: TCR diversity was significantly greater in tumor than normal lung tissue.

For this clonotype: Antigen: not known. One end of the junction is discordant with germline, which a read error may explain.

TCRbeta libraries were built with three rounds of nested PCR, modified from ARM-PCR. In TCRdb, the multiplex PCR reads were re-called with MiXCR into one record per CDR3 protein. The sample has 200,000 to 250,000 distinct CDR3 sequences; around 71% are singletons. RNA was extracted from bulk tissue without any cell sorting. This TCR was recovered from a man in his 60s with non-small cell lung cancer. Input material: lung tumor tissue.

CDR3 DNA sequence: TGTGCCAGCACCCTCGGACAGACGAACACCGGGGAACTGCCTTTT. The encoded protein is CASTLGQTNTGELPF. This sequence joins TRBV11-3 and TRBJ2-2; TRBD1 is a possible D gene (6 bases). Germline V lookup: CDR1 SGHNT, CDR2 YENEEA. The CDR3 totals 15 residues.